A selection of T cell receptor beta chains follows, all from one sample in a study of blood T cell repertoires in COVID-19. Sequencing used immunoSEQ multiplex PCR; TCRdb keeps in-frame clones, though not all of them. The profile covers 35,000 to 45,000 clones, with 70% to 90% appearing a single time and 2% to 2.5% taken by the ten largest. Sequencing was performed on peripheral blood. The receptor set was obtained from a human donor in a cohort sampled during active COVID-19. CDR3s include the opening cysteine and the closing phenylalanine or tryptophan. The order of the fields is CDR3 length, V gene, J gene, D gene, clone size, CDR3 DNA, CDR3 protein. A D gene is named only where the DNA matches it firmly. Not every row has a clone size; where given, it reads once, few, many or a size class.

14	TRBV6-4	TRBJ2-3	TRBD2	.	TGTGCCAACTTCGGGGGGAGGTTCACAGATACGCAGTATTTT	CANFGGRFTDTQYF
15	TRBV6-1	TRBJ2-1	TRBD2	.	TGTGCCAGCAGTGAAACTAGCGGGGGGGCCGTTGAGCAGTTCTTC	CASSETSGGAVEQFF
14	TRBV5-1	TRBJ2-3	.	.	TGCGCCAGCAGCCCTTTGAACCCAGGAGATACGCAGTATTTT	CASSPLNPGDTQYF
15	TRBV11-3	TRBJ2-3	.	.	TGTGCCAGCAGCTTATCTGGGGCCGGCACAGATACGCAGTATTTT	CASSLSGAGTDTQYF
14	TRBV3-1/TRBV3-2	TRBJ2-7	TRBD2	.	TGTGCCAGCAGCCAAGGCGGGGGGGTGCGAGAGCAGTACTTC	CASSQGGGVREQYF
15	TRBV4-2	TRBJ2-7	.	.	TGTGCCAGCAGCCTCGCGGTGGCGACCTCCTACGAGCAGTACTTC	CASSLAVATSYEQYF
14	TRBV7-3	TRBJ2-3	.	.	TGTGCCAGCAGCTTAATGGGCGGCACAGATACGCAGTATTTT	CASSLMGGTDTQYF
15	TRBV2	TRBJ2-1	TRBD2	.	TGTGCCAGCAGTGACTCCAGCGGGGGGGCAGGTGAGCAGTTCTTC	CASSDSSGGAGEQFF
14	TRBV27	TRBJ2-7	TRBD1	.	TGTGCCAGCAGCCACAGGGGGCCCGTGGACGAGCAGTACTTC	CASSHRGPVDEQYF
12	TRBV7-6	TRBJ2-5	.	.	TGTGCCAGCAGTCGACTAGTTGAGACCCAGTACTTC	CASSRLVETQYF
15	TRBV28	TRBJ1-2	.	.	TGTGCCAGCACCTCCGTGGCAGCCCAATCGGGTGGCTACACCTTC	CASTSVAAQSGGYTF
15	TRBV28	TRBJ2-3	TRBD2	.	TGTGCCAGCAGTTTAAGCGGGGGGGAGACAGATACGCAGTATTTT	CASSLSGGETDTQYF
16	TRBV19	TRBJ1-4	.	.	TGTGCCAGTAGTAGCGCCCCGGGAAGGGCTAATGAAAAACTGTTTTTT	CASSSAPGRANEKLFF
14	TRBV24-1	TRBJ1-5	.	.	TGTGCCACCAGTGCACAGGGTTGGAGTCAGCCCCAGCATTTT	CATSAQGWSQPQHF
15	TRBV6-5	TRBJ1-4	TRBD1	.	TGTGCCAGCAGTTCACACGACAGGGGGCGAGGAAAACTGTTTTTT	CASSSHDRGRGKLFF
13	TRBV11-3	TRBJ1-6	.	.	TGTGCCAGCAGCCTGAACAGGGATTCGCCCCTCCACTTT	CASSLNRDSPLHF
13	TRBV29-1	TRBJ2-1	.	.	TGCAGCGGTTCCTCAGGGCTTTACAATGAGCAGTTCTTC	CSGSSGLYNEQFF
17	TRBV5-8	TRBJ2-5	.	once	TGTGCCAGCAGCTTGGCCGGCAGGGTTGGAGGGAAAGAGACCCAGTACTTC	CASSLAGRVGGKETQYF
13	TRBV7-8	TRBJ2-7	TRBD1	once	TGTGCCAGCAGCCGGGACAGGGCCTACGAGCAGTACTTC	CASSRDRAYEQYF
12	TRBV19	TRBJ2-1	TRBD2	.	TGTGCCAGTTGGGGGGGAGGCAATGAGCAGTTCTTC	CASWGGGNEQFF
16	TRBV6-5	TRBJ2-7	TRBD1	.	TGTGCCAGCAGTTTCGGGACAGGGGGCCAGCAGTACGAGCAGTACTTC	CASSFGTGGQQYEQYF
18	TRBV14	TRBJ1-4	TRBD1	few	TGTGCCAGCAGCCAAGATCGTAGTGGGACAGTTATTAATGAAAAACTGTTTTTT	CASSQDRSGTVINEKLFF
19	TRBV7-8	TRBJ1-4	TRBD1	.	TGTGCCAGCAGCCTAAGGGGACAGGGTGAGCGGCCCATTAATGAAAAACTGTTTTTT	CASSLRGQGERPINEKLFF
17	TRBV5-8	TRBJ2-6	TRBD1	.	TGTGCCAGCAGCTCAGGGGGCAACCCTTCTGGGGCCAACGTCCTGACTTTC	CASSSGGNPSGANVLTF
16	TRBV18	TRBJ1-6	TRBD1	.	TGTGCCAGCTCACCAATAAGGGGGCAGGATAATTCACCCCTCCACTTT	CASSPIRGQDNSPLHF
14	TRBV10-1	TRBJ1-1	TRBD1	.	TGCGCCAGCAGCGCCTCAGGGACAGGGGCTGAAGCTTTCTTT	CASSASGTGAEAFF
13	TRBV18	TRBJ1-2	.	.	TGTGCCAGCTCACCAGAGGGTAGGGATGGCTACACCTTC	CASSPEGRDGYTF
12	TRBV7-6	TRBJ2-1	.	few	TGTGCCAGCAGCCCCGGTCTGGTCGGGCAGTTCTTC	CASSPGLVGQFF
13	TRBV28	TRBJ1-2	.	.	TGTGCCAGCAGCTCGTTACCGGGTTATGGCTACACCTTC	CASSSLPGYGYTF
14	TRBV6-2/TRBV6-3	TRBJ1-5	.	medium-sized	TGTGCCAGCAGTACAGGGTATAGCAATCAGCCCCAGCATTTT	CASSTGYSNQPQHF
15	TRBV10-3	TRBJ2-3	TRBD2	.	TGTGCCATCAGTGAGTCCGAGCGGGGGGTGTATACGCAGTATTTT	CAISESERGVYTQYF
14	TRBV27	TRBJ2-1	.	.	TGTGCCAGCAGTTTCCGATCAGGGGTCGATGAGCAGTTCTTC	CASSFRSGVDEQFF
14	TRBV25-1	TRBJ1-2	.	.	TGTGCCAGCAGTGAACCGGACAGATACTATGGCTACACCTTC	CASSEPDRYYGYTF
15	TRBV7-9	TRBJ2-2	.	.	TGTGCCAGCAGCTCCACGACTGCGACCACCGGGGAGCTGTTTTTT	CASSSTTATTGELFF
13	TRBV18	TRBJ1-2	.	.	TGTGCCAGCTCTGCCTCCAGGGACTATGGCTACACCTTC	CASSASRDYGYTF